Listed below are T cell receptor beta chains from one sample, sequenced in a study of blood T cell repertoires in COVID-19. Assay used: immunoSEQ multiplex PCR; TCRdb lists only in-frame clones, some missing. The sample carries about 250,000 clones, approximately 84% recorded once. Sample: PBMCs or T cells enriched from blood (not recorded which). Receptor source: a man aged 35-49 years who had recovered from COVID-19. Both conserved end residues are part of each CDR3. The D gene is left open where the match is weak. Clone size is shown for a subset of rows, as once, few, many or a class of expanded clone.

CDR3 length,D gene,J gene,V gene,clone size,CDR3 protein,CDR3 DNA
16,NA,TRBJ1-6,TRBV7-2,NA,CASSLASSGNNSPLHF,TGTGCCAGCAGCTTAGCTTCATCGGGGAATAATTCACCCCTCCACTTT
14,NA,TRBJ1-6,TRBV18,NA,CASSQRSDNSPLHF,TGTGCCAGCTCTCAGCGGTCGGATAATTCACCCCTCCACTTT
17,TRBD2,TRBJ2-2,TRBV3-1/TRBV3-2,NA,CASRLPGGAGEPGELFF,TGTGCCAGCAGACTACCCGGGGGAGCGGGAGAACCCGGGGAGCTGTTTTTT
16,TRBD1,TRBJ2-2,TRBV30,NA,CAWSVLGGSNTGELFF,TGTGCCTGGAGTGTACTAGGGGGCTCGAACACCGGGGAGCTGTTTTTT
14,NA,TRBJ2-5,TRBV27,NA,CASKPGLFIGTQYF,TGTGCCAGTAAACCGGGACTCTTCATAGGGACCCAGTACTTC
13,TRBD1,TRBJ2-5,TRBV2,NA,CASSRQGQETQYF,TGTGCCAGCAGTCGACAGGGCCAAGAGACCCAGTACTTC
16,NA,TRBJ1-5,TRBV5-1,once,CASSSLTTGPNQPQHF,TGCGCCAGCAGCTCCCTGACGACGGGTCCCAATCAGCCCCAGCATTTT
15,TRBD1,TRBJ2-5,TRBV28,NA,CASIRDRGLGETQYF,TGTGCCAGCATTAGGGACAGGGGGCTAGGGGAGACCCAGTACTTC
15,TRBD2,TRBJ2-5,TRBV9,NA,CASSEQSGEAETQYF,TGTGCCAGCAGCGAGCAGAGCGGGGAGGCGGAGACCCAGTACTTC
13,TRBD1,TRBJ1-1,TRBV11-3,few,CASSLTGGTEAFF,TGTGCCAGCAGCTTGACAGGGGGCACTGAAGCTTTCTTT
17,TRBD1,TRBJ2-7,TRBV4-1,NA,CASSQARTGPVTYEQYF,TGCGCCAGCAGCCAAGCTAGGACAGGACCCGTAACCTACGAGCAGTACTTC
15,NA,TRBJ1-2,TRBV5-5,NA,CASSLPLGAGYGYTF,TGTGCCAGCAGCTTGCCGCTGGGGGCGGGCTATGGCTACACCTTC
15,TRBD2,TRBJ2-1,TRBV5-6,NA,CASLGGAGAHNEQFF,TGTGCCAGCTTGGGGGGAGCGGGAGCGCACAATGAGCAGTTCTTC
17,TRBD2,TRBJ2-3,TRBV9,NA,CASSLQGLAGGLDTQYF,TGTGCCAGCAGCCTACAGGGACTAGCGGGGGGGCTGGATACGCAGTATTTT
12,NA,TRBJ2-5,TRBV29-1,once,CSVVLQQETQYF,TGCAGCGTTGTACTGCAACAAGAGACCCAGTACTTC
14,TRBD1,TRBJ2-7,TRBV7-9,NA,CASSPTGASYEQYF,TGTGCCAGCAGCCCGACAGGGGCTAGTTACGAGCAGTACTTC
14,NA,TRBJ1-6,TRBV3-1/TRBV3-2,once,CASSPVKYNSPLHF,TGTGCCAGCAGCCCAGTCAAATATAATTCACCCCTCCACTTT